The sequence of this T cell receptor (beta chain) was determined in a study of PD-L1 blockade in urothelial cancer. On the study more broadly: Patients' prior chemotherapy regimens numbered 0 to 3. Blood was tested 3 weeks (second dose) and 6 weeks into treatment. Peripheral blood specimens exhibited a median yield of 141,255 T cells.

Clones were sequenced by immunoSEQ multiplex PCR, and TCRdb holds only the in-frame ones, with some missing. Among tens of thousands of clones, about 86% were seen once, and the ten largest hold about 3.8%. Each patient supplied 1 to 8 pretreatment and on-treatment samples. V lost 4 bases to trimming and J lost 0 bases, with 13 bases between them. From germline, CDR1 is MGHRA and CDR2 YSYEKL. The CDR3 sequence is 16 residues long. The sample was PBMCs, taken around atezolizumab (anti-PD-L1) treatment. The chain carries TRBV4-1 and TRBJ1-3; maybe TRBD1 (6 bases). The origin of this receptor is a man aged 50 or older with urothelial cancer. CDR3 amino acids: CASSPGQYASGNTIYF. DNA for the CDR3: TGCGCCAGCAGCCCCGGACAGTATGCCTCTGGAAACACCATATATTTT.